The T cell receptor beta chain described here comes from a study of CXCR4 blockade with PD-1 therapy in pancreatic cancer (dated by TCRdb to the late 2010s). About the full investigation: Multiplex immunohistochemistry and TCRbeta immunosequencing of resected pancreatic ductal adenocarcinoma were combined in the study with ex vivo slice culture in which PD-1 and CXCR4 blockade were tested. To look at intratumoral heterogeneity, the researchers TCR-sequenced two geographically distinct regions from each of 5 or 6 tumors. Results the study describes overall, beyond this receptor: Clonal expansion was observed in tumors, with a mean productive clonality of approximately 0.15 compared with approximately 0.05 in healthy blood, but no correlation between clonality and survival was found. A strong correlation was found between the frequency of an amino acid clone and the number of distinct nucleotide rearrangements encoding that clone, which suggests convergent selection driven by common tumor antigens. Because only TCRbeta chains were sequenced, true antigen-specificity overlap among convergent dominant clones remained unconfirmed while awaiting paired alpha-beta single-cell sequencing.

As for this clone: It lacks a known antigen. It has no much larger one-base neighbor in the sample; base qualities were not kept.

None of the patients whose archived tumor blocks were used had received neoadjuvant therapy prior to resection. In the preserved-tissue arm of the study, 30 surgical resection samples from roughly 22 previously untreated pancreatic ductal adenocarcinoma patients were used. DNA for the resection arm was extracted from ten 5-micron curls of FFPE tumor cut next to the multiplex immunohistochemistry slide. The immunoSEQ Assay at Adaptive Biotechnologies was used to immunosequence TCRbeta CDR3 regions from the extracted DNA. In the authors' own workflow: To measure the absolute abundance of each unique TCRbeta CDR3, the sequences were collapsed and filtered. Clonality, calculated using only productive in-frame rearrangements, was defined as 1 minus Pielou's evenness. Regional overlap was evaluated by tracking the top 100 nucleotide rearrangements across paired samples, and paired versus unrelated samples were compared using the Morisita index. The immunoSEQ Rearrangement Details tool was used to assess convergence of nucleotide rearrangements onto identical amino acid sequences. The source is immuneACCESS, and TCRdb retained only in-frame sequences with V and J called. Part of the clones is not carried over; for the studies checked, unresolved V genes explain less than half of this, and the remainder is unexplained. That table gives V, J and clone size, and the DNA gave D and trimming. In this sample the table shows 8,700 or so clones, around 53% of which occur a single time. The top ten constitute 6% to 8% of the sample.

Trimming at the junction amounts to 3 bases on V and 2 bases on J, and the germline ends lie 7 bases apart. The cysteine opens and the phenylalanine closes a CDR3 of 14 amino acids. Kept here is only the CDR3 DNA, which spans 42 bases and is read in frame from base 1. The germline V gene (reference sequence) specifies LNHDA as CDR1 and SQIVND as CDR2. The chain links TRBV19 with TRBJ2-2; the D gene assignment is ambiguous. The receptor comes from a human donor with pancreatic ductal adenocarcinoma. The sequencing input was tumor tissue. Here the CDR3 is given as CASSISSNTGELFF. The nucleotide sequence reads as follows: TGTGCCAGTAGTATCTCGTCTAACACCGGGGAGCTGTTTTTT.